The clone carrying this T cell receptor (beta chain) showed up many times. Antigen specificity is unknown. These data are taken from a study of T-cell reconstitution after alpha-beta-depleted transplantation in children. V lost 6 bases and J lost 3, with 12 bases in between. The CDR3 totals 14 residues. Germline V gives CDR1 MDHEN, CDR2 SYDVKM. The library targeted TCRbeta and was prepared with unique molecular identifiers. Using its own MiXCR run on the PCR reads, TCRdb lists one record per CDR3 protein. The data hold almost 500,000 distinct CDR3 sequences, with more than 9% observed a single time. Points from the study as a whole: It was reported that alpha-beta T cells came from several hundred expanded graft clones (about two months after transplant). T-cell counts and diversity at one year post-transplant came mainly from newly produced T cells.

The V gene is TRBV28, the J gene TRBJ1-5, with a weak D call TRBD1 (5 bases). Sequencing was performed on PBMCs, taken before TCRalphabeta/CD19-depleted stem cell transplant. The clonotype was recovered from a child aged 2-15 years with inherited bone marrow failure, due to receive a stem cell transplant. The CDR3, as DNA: TGTGCCAGCAGGAGGGGTCACGCCAATCAGCCCCAGCATTTT. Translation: CASRRGHANQPQHF.